Below are 28 T cell receptor beta chains sequenced from a single sample in a study of blood T cell repertoires in COVID-19. This table comes from immunoSEQ multiplex PCR, and its TCRdb copy is limited to in-frame clones, with some not included. This sample has 200,000 to 250,000 clones; roughly 86% occur once, and the top ten carry 2.6%. Material: PBMCs or T cells enriched from blood (not recorded which). These receptors all come from a woman between 25 and 40 years old with acute COVID-19.

The count of this clone is one. The chain combines TRBV5-1 with TRBJ2-6, with a weak D call TRBD1 (6 bases). The CDR3 consists of 15 residues. Germline-derived CDR1 and CDR2 are SGHRS and YFSETQ. V shed 3 bases and J shed 4 bases, with 11 bases lying between them. CDR3 amino acids: CASSSTGPGANVLTF. The CDR3 region has the DNA TGCGCCAGCAGCTCGACAGGTCCCGGGGCCAACGTCCTGACTTTC.

The J gene is TRBJ2-7, the V gene TRBV5-1; TRBD2 is a possible D gene (6 bases). Germline CDR1 is SGHRS and CDR2 is YFSETQ. This CDR3 has 15 amino acids. Trimming shortened V by 4 bases and J by 9 bases, and 23 bases separated the two germline ends. DNA for the CDR3: TGCGCCAGCAGCCCGGAGGGAAGGGGCCCTAATGTGCAGTACTTC. Translation: CASSPEGRGPNVQYF.

The chain uses TRBV11-2 and TRBJ1-1; TRBD1 is a possible D gene (6 bases). Germline CDR1 reads SGHAT; CDR2 reads FQNNGV. This CDR3 spans 15 amino acids. V shed 3 bases and J shed 2 bases, with 13 bases lying between them. CDR3 region: CASSLLSRGNTEAFF. Here the CDR3 DNA reads TGTGCCAGCAGCTTGCTCAGCAGGGGAAACACTGAAGCTTTCTTT.

The chain couples TRBV7-6 to TRBJ2-5; tentatively, D is TRBD2 (5 bases). This CDR3 spans 14 amino acids. V shed 3 bases and J shed 0 bases, with 8 bases lying between them. CDR1 is SGHVS, CDR2 FNYEAQ, per germline. The CDR3 spells CASSFAGHQETQYF. The CDR3 DNA reads as TGTGCCAGCAGCTTCGCGGGTCACCAAGAGACCCAGTACTTC.

This chain links TRBV2 with TRBJ1-1; no clear D gene. The CDR3 is 14 residues long. V gave up 0 bases and J gave up 11 bases, with 16 bases separating them. The germline CDR1 and CDR2 sequences are SNHLY and FYNNEI. The chain's CDR3 is CASSEAAAATWAFF. The CDR3, as DNA: TGTGCCAGCAGTGAAGCTGCAGCGGCTACCTGGGCTTTCTTT.

This chain joins TRBV4-1 and TRBJ2-3, with 7 positions matching TRBD2. Trimming removed 1 base from V and 4 bases from J; junction bases left unmatched: 2. This CDR3 comprises 14 residues. The V gene's germline CDR1 is MGHRA and CDR2 YSYEKL. The CDR3 is CASSQGAGADTQYF. The DNA of the CDR3 is TGCGCCAGCAGCCAAGGCGCGGGGGCAGATACGCAGTATTTT.

V and J are TRBV5-4 and TRBJ2-3; tentatively, D is TRBD2 (6 bases). The CDR3 sequence is 14 residues long. V shed 7 bases and J shed 7 bases, with 19 bases lying between them. Per the germline V gene, CDR1 is SGHNT and CDR2 is YYREEE (reference sequence). CDR3 sequence: CASYAGTIPNTQYF. The CDR3 DNA reads as TGTGCCAGCTATGCGGGGACCATACCAAATACGCAGTATTTT.

This chain uses TRBV9 with TRBJ1-1; 9 nucleotides line up with TRBD1. The CDR3 extends over 14 amino acids. Germline V gene data show CDR1 as SGDLS and CDR2 as YYNGEE. V lost 3 bases and J lost 5; bases outside the gene matches: 5. The CDR3 DNA sequence: TGTGCCAGCAGCGCTGAGGACAGGGGAACTGAAGCTTTCTTT. This sequence encodes CASSAEDRGTEAFF.

The chain combines TRBV7-6 with TRBJ1-6, with D possibly being TRBD1 (6 bases). There are 16 residues in the CDR3. V lost 5 bases to trimming and J lost 6 bases, with 17 bases between them. Germline CDR1 SGHVS, CDR2 FNYEAQ. CDR3 in amino acids: CASSPHPRTVNSPLHF. Written as DNA, the CDR3 is TGTGCCAGCAGCCCCCACCCCAGGACAGTTAATTCACCCCTCCACTTT.

This sequence joins TRBV6-2 or TRBV6-3 and TRBJ1-1; tentative D call: TRBD1 (6 bases). V shed 3 bases and J shed 1 base, with 15 bases lying between them. The CDR3 contains 16 residues. Germline V gene sequence: CDR1 MNHEY, CDR2 SVGEGT. The CDR3 protein is CASSYRQGQGNTEAFF. The CDR3 DNA follows: TGTGCCAGCAGTTATCGGCAGGGGCAAGGGAACACTGAAGCTTTCTTT.

This chain joins TRBV5-4 and TRBJ1-2, with TRBD1 matching over 8 bases. With V trimmed by 4 bases and J by 1 base, 6 bases remained unmatched. Germline V gene sequence: CDR1 SGHNT, CDR2 YYREEE (reference sequence). This CDR3 is built from 15 residues. The CDR3 loop reads CASSTGGSLNYGYTF. In DNA form, the CDR3 reads TGTGCCAGCAGCACAGGGGGATCGCTTAACTATGGCTACACCTTC.

This clone was observed a handful of times. The rearrangement links TRBV19 to TRBJ2-1; the D is unclear. This CDR3 is built from 17 residues. Per the germline V gene, CDR1 is LNHDA and CDR2 is SQIVND (reference sequence). Deletions cut 3 bases from V and 5 bases from J, with 20 bases between. Written as DNA, the CDR3 is TGTGCCAGTAGTATTCAGGCCTACAGTCGTGGGCACAATGAGCAGTTCTTC. Its protein product is CASSIQAYSRGHNEQFF.

This sequence joins TRBV7-9 and TRBJ2-7; D gene unclear. The CDR3 length is 12 residues. V was trimmed by 2 bases and J by 3 bases, leaving 5 bases between them. Germline loops: CDR1 SEHNR, CDR2 FQNEAQ (reference sequence). This CDR3 is CASSLNIYEQYF. The CDR3 region has the DNA TGTGCCAGCAGCTTAAACATCTACGAGCAGTACTTC.

The chain uses TRBV4-3 and TRBJ1-6; perhaps TRBD1 as D (5 bases). The CDR3 loop spans 16 amino acids. Germline values: CDR1 LGHNA, CDR2 YSLEER. Between the trimmed V and J ends, which lost 0 bases and 10 bases, there was a span of 16 bases. This chain's CDR3 is CASSQDGGVGGSPLHF. CDR3 bases: TGCGCCAGCAGCCAAGATGGGGGGGTTGGTGGATCACCCCTCCACTTT.

The V and J genes are TRBV7-2 and TRBJ2-7; 9 bases match TRBD1. CDR3 length: 15 amino acids. Germline assignment: CDR1 SGHTA and CDR2 FQGNSA. The V gene end was trimmed by 3 bases and the J gene end by 6 bases; junction bases not matched to a gene: 9. The CDR3 is CASSFAAGQGREQYF. The CDR3 nucleotides are TGTGCCAGCAGCTTCGCGGCGGGACAGGGTCGCGAGCAGTACTTC.

The gene calls are TRBV11-2 and TRBJ2-5; 10 bases fit TRBD2. V dropped 3 bases and J dropped 3; count of bases not matched to a gene: 7. Germline loops: CDR1 SGHAT, CDR2 FQNNGV. This CDR3 is built from 16 residues. CDR3 DNA sequence: TGTGCCAGCAGCTTCCTGACTAGCGGGCCTGAAGAGACCCAGTACTTC. Protein sequence: CASSFLTSGPEETQYF.

The chain employs TRBV6-5 and TRBJ1-1, with D possibly matching TRBD1 (5 bases). The CDR3 length is 12 residues. The V end was cut by 8 bases, the J end by 1 base, with 8 bases between. The germline V gene has CDR1 MNHEY and CDR2 SVGAGI. For the CDR3, the DNA is TGTGCCAGCGGACATTCGAACACTGAAGCTTTCTTT. It codes for CASGHSNTEAFF.

This chain uses TRBV2 with TRBJ2-7; 8 bases agree with TRBD1. Germline trimming cut 3 bases from V and 0 bases from J; bases unmatched to any gene: 7. This CDR3 spans 16 amino acids. Per germline, CDR1 SNHLY and CDR2 FYNNEI. CDR3 nucleotide sequence: TGTGCCAGCAGTGAGGGGGCCGGACAGGGCTCCTACGAGCAGTACTTC. It yields the protein CASSEGAGQGSYEQYF.

The chain uses TRBV3-1 (or the pseudogene TRBV3-2) and TRBJ2-7, with unresolved D. CDR3 size: 14 residues. Trimming removed 2 bases from V and 5 bases from J, with 13 bases in between. CDR1 is LGHDT, CDR2 YNNKEL, per germline (reference sequence). CDR3 sequence (DNA): TGTGCCAGCAGCCAATCAGTTCTCGTGAACGAGCAGTACTTC. This encodes CASSQSVLVNEQYF.

The chain has TRBV7-6 and TRBJ2-3, with D possibly being TRBD2 (6 bases). Germline CDR1 is SGHVS and CDR2 is FNYEAQ. The V end was cut by 1 base, the J end by 1 base, with 12 bases between. The CDR3 is 16 residues long. Written as DNA, the CDR3 is TGTGCCAGCAGCTTAGGGGGCGGGGACCGCACAGATACGCAGTATTTT. As protein: CASSLGGGDRTDTQYF.

The rearrangement links TRBV10-3 to TRBJ2-7; no firm D call. V gave up 0 bases and J gave up 3 bases, with 6 bases separating them. Germline CDR1 is ENHRY and CDR2 is SYGVKD. The CDR3 runs 13 residues. In nucleotides, the CDR3 is TGTGCCATCAGTGAGTCAACAGACTACGAGCAGTACTTC. Its protein is CAISESTDYEQYF.

This chain uses TRBV19 with TRBJ1-2; TRBD1 matches at 8 bases. The junction had 4 bases not matched to a gene; V was cut back by 5 bases and J by 2 bases. CDR3 length: 14 amino acids. Germline CDR1 and CDR2: LNHDA and SQIVND (reference sequence). The CDR3, as DNA: TGTGCCAGTAGTGATCGGACAGGGAACTATGGCTACACCTTC. Its translation: CASSDRTGNYGYTF.

V gene TRBV1 combines with J gene TRBJ2-7; whether TRBD1, the table's D call, matches the DNA was not checked. TRBV1 is an annotated pseudogene. CDR3 length: 20 amino acids. The CDR3 protein is CTSSQDSRSSGTATSYEQYF. Here the CDR3 DNA reads TGCACCAGCAGCCAAGATTCGAGAAGTTCGGGGACAGCCACCTCCTACGAGCAGTACTTC.

CDR3 amino acids: CASSQESDTQYF. The CDR3 nucleotides are TGCGCCAGCAGCCAAGAGTCGGATACGCAGTATTTT. The chain carries TRBV4-1 and TRBJ2-3; D is unclear. The germline V and J ends were trimmed by 0 bases and 6 bases, with 4 bases remaining between them. Germline V lookup: CDR1 MGHRA, CDR2 YSYEKL. The CDR3 contains 12 residues.

The chain links TRBV25-1 to TRBJ2-3, with 9 bases lining up with TRBD1. Germline trimming cut 7 bases from V and 4 bases from J; bases unmatched to any gene: 9. Germline CDR1 is MGHDK and CDR2 is SYGVNS. The CDR3 contains 15 residues. CDR3 bases: TGTGCCAGCACCTCGGGACAGGGTTTTTCAGATACGCAGTATTTT. It specifies CASTSGQGFSDTQYF.

The J gene is TRBJ2-1, the V gene TRBV29-1; 7 bases line up with TRBD1. Trimming removed 6 bases from V and 3 bases from J; junction bases left unmatched: 14. The CDR3 totals 16 residues. The germline gives CDR1 SQVTM, CDR2 ANQGSEA. CDR3 DNA sequence: TGCAGCGTCATAAACCGGGACAGCTACCTCTACAATGAGCAGTTCTTC. This translates into CSVINRDSYLYNEQFF.

A single count supports this clone. The rearrangement joins TRBV27 to TRBJ2-1; a weak D match, TRBD2 (6 bases). V was cut by 0 bases and J by 6 bases, with 6 bases left in between. This CDR3 contains 13 residues. Germline CDR1 and CDR2: MNHEY and SMNVEV (reference sequence). The chain's CDR3 is CASSLSGSNEQFF. The CDR3, as DNA: TGTGCCAGCAGTTTATCCGGGAGCAATGAGCAGTTCTTC.

The chain carries TRBV27 and TRBJ2-1; D is undetermined. This CDR3 region has 15 residues. With 1 base removed from V and 8 bases from J, the gap between germline ends came to 15 bases. Germline lookup yields CDR1 MNHEY and CDR2 SMNVEV (reference sequence). The CDR3: CASSLFLERRDEQFF. Here the CDR3 DNA reads TGTGCCAGCAGTTTATTTCTAGAGAGGCGCGATGAGCAGTTCTTC.